The 5 T cell receptor beta chains reported below all come from one sample, sequenced in a study of shared clonotypes between healthy human individuals. The assay was immunoSEQ multiplex PCR, and TCRdb's table has in-frame clones only and misses some. The sample shows 1,500,000 or so clones, approximately 98.5% of them seen only once. The sequenced material came from naive CD4+ T cells sorted from blood. Subset here: CD45RA+ positively selected. These receptors all stem from a man aged 25 to 45 in good health.

This rearrangement joins TRBV7-2 to TRBJ2-1, with TRBD2 identical over 11 bases. The CDR3 is 14 residues long. J gave up 6 bases and V 4 bases, and 2 bases lay outside the gene matches. From germline, CDR1 is SGHTA and CDR2 FQGNSA. In DNA, the CDR3 is TGTGCCAGCAGCTCTAGCGGGAGGCGCAATGAGCAGTTCTTC. It translates to CASSSSGRRNEQFF.

The V gene is TRBV27, the J gene TRBJ2-7, with D maybe TRBD1 (6 bases). Looked up from germline, CDR1 is MNHEY and CDR2 is SMNVEV (reference sequence). CDR3 length equals 15 residues. V was shortened by 6 bases and J by 6 bases, with 21 bases between the two germline ends. CDR3 bases: TGTGCCAGCAGACCAACCTCGACAGGACCGCGCGAGCAGTACTTC. It yields the protein CASRPTSTGPREQYF.

The V call is TRBV28, the J call TRBJ1-1; D is unresolved. CDR1 and CDR2 from the germline V gene are MDHEN and SYDVKM. Trimming took off 7 bases at V and 1 base at J, with 13 bases between the two ends. The CDR3 is 14 residues long. CDR3 DNA sequence: TGTGCCAGCAACCCGGGAACGGAGAACACTGAAGCTTTCTTT. It yields the protein CASNPGTENTEAFF.

This chain joins TRBV28 and TRBJ2-3; possible D gene TRBD2, 5 bases. V lost 6 bases to trimming and J lost 3 bases, with 13 bases between them. The germline gives CDR1 MDHEN, CDR2 SYDVKM. There are 14 residues in the CDR3. The CDR3 sequence: CASSRTSATDTQYF. CDR3 sequence (DNA): TGTGCCAGCAGCCGGACTTCAGCAACAGATACGCAGTATTTT.

This clone was counted a single time. The chain employs TRBV5-1 and TRBJ2-1; 8 nucleotides agree with TRBD2. CDR3 length: 19 amino acids. Losses at the gene ends were 0 bases for V and 4 bases for J; bases not matched to a gene: 15. Germline V gene data show CDR1 as SGHRS and CDR2 as YFSETQ. The CDR3 spells CASSLDGRSGSERYNEQFF. CDR3 nucleotides: TGCGCCAGCAGCTTGGACGGTCGGAGCGGGAGTGAAAGATACAATGAGCAGTTCTTC.